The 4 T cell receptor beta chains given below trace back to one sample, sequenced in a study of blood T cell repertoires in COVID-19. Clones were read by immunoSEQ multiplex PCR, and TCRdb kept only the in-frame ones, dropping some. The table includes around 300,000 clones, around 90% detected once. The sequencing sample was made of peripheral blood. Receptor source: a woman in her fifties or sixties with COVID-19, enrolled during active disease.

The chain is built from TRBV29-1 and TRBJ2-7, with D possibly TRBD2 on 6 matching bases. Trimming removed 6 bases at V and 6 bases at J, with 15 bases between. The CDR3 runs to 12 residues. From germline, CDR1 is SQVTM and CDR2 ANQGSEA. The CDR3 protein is CSVGLRTLEQYF. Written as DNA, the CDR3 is TGCAGCGTGGGACTGAGAACCCTCGAGCAGTACTTC.

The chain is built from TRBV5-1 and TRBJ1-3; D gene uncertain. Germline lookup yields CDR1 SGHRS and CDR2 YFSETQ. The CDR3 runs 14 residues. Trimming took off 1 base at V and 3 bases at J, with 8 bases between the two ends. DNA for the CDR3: TGCGCCAGCAGCTTGATCGGGAGTGGAAACACCATATATTTT. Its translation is CASSLIGSGNTIYF.

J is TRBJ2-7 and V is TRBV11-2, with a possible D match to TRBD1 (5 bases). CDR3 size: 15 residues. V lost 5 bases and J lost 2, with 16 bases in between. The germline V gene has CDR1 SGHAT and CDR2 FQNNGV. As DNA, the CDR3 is TGTGCCAGCAGCAATGTGCGGACAACCGCCTACGAGCAGTACTTC. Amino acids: CASSNVRTTAYEQYF.

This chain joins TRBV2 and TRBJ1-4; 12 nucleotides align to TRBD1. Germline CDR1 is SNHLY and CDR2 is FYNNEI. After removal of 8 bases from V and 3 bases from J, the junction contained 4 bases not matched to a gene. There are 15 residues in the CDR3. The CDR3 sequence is CASLGQGAANEKLFF. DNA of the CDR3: TGTGCCAGCTTGGGACAGGGGGCGGCTAATGAAAAACTGTTTTTT.